These 26 T cell receptor beta chains came from one sample sequenced in a study of somatic mutations in cytotoxic T cells in rheumatoid arthritis. Sequenced by immunoSEQ multiplex PCR; TCRdb stores in-frame clones only, minus some. The sample holds fewer than 20,000 clones, 68% seen once. The sequencing input was CD8+ T cells sorted from blood. The receptors stem from an adult with rheumatoid arthritis.

This clone was detected only once. The rearrangement joins TRBV27 to TRBJ2-7; 7 positions agree with TRBD2. The V gene's germline CDR1 is MNHEY and CDR2 SMNVEV (reference sequence). The CDR3 contains 15 residues. V lost 4 bases and J lost 0; bases outside the gene matches: 6. CDR3: CASSSKRDLSYEQYF. The CDR3, as DNA: TGTGCCAGCAGTTCCAAGCGGGATCTCTCCTACGAGCAGTACTTC.

This clone occurred a few times. The rearrangement joins TRBV30 to TRBJ2-7; D possibly matches TRBD1 or TRBD2 (5 bases each). This CDR3 is 13 amino acids long. V was cut by 6 bases and J by 0 bases, with 12 bases left in between. Germline V gene lookup returns CDR1 GTSNPN and CDR2 SVGIG (reference sequence). In nucleotides, the CDR3 is TGTGCCTGTGGGACGCAGAGCTCCTACGAGCAGTACTTC. Translation gives CACGTQSSYEQYF.

This clone was found a few times. The J gene is TRBJ2-7, the V gene TRBV4-1; no clear D gene. This CDR3 is built from 13 residues. The V gene lost 4 bases and the J gene lost 4 bases, with 11 bases spanning the gap. From germline, CDR1 is MGHRA and CDR2 YSYEKL. As DNA, the CDR3 is TGCGCCAGCAGCCTCGCCAGGTCTTACGAGCAGTACTTC. Translated: CASSLARSYEQYF.

The V call is TRBV6-1, the J call TRBJ2-7, with a tentative D call TRBD1 (5 bases). Deletions cut 3 bases from V and 0 bases from J, with 12 bases between. This CDR3 is 15 amino acids long. The germline V gene has CDR1 MNHNS and CDR2 SASEGT. CDR3 coding DNA: TGTGCCAGCAGTGACGCCTGGGGCAGCTCCTACGAGCAGTACTTC. Encoded protein: CASSDAWGSSYEQYF.

The gene calls are TRBV28 and TRBJ2-7; tentatively, D is TRBD2 (5 bases). Trimming pared 7 bases from V and 2 bases from J, leaving 15 bases between. From germline, CDR1 is MDHEN and CDR2 SYDVKM. The CDR3 spans 14 residues. The CDR3 DNA follows: TGTGCCAGCAACCCAGTAGCGACCCCCTACGAGCAGTACTTC. Its translation: CASNPVATPYEQYF. The whole variable domain, filled in from reference TRBV28 and TRBJ2-7, reads DVKVTQSSRYLVKRTGEKVFLECVQDMDHENMFWYRQDPGLGLRLIYFSYDVKMKEKGDIPEGYSVSREKKERFSLILESASTNQTSMYLCASNPVATPYEQYFGPGTRLTVT.

This chain joins TRBV6-1 and TRBJ2-7; 7 positions agree with TRBD1. The CDR3 loop spans 15 amino acids. J lost 2 bases, V lost 7 bases, and 11 bases had no gene match. From germline, CDR1 is MNHNS and CDR2 SASEGT. In nucleotides, the CDR3 is TGTGCCAGCACCCCCCCGGACAGGCTTACCTACGAGCAGTACTTC. Translating it yields CASTPPDRLTYEQYF.

This clone came up a few times. The V call is TRBV5-1, the J call TRBJ2-7, with 7 bases matching TRBD2. CDR3 length: 13 residues. The trim removed 3 bases at V and 6 bases at J, leaving 6 bases unmatched. Germline loops: CDR1 SGHRS, CDR2 YFSETQ. The CDR3: CASSYGTGGEQYF. The CDR3 DNA sequence: TGCGCCAGCAGCTATGGTACGGGGGGCGAGCAGTACTTC.

V is TRBV5-1 and J is TRBJ1-5; no clear D gene. From germline, CDR1 is SGHRS and CDR2 YFSETQ. Trimming cost V 4 bases and J 5 bases, with 16 bases left between them. CDR3 length equals 15 residues. This CDR3 reads CASSPISGWDQPQHF. As DNA, the CDR3 is TGCGCCAGCAGCCCAATAAGTGGCTGGGATCAGCCCCAGCATTTT.

Written as DNA, the CDR3 is TGCGCCAGCAGCTCAGGACTAGCGGGGATGAGCGGGGAGCTGTTTTTT. Encoded protein: CASSSGLAGMSGELFF. This rearrangement joins TRBV5-1 to TRBJ2-2, with 12 bases identical to TRBD2. CDR1 is SGHRS, CDR2 YFSETQ, per germline. The CDR3 runs 16 residues. Germline trimming cut 3 bases from V and 7 bases from J; bases unmatched to any gene: 7. Full variable domain (remainder filled in from reference TRBV5-1 and TRBJ2-2): KAGVTQTPRYLIKTRGQQVTLSCSPISGHRSVSWYQQTPGQGLQFLFEYFSETQRNKGNFPGRFSGRQFSNSRSEMNVSTLELGDSALYLCASSSGLAGMSGELFFGEGSRLTVL.

In its sample, this clone was seen a few times. The genes are TRBV4-1 and TRBJ2-3; D uncertain. Germline V gene data show CDR1 as MGHRA and CDR2 as YSYEKL. The length of the CDR3 is 14 residues. Trimming took 0 bases from V and 1 from J, leaving 5 bases between them. As DNA, the CDR3 is TGCGCCAGCAGCCAAGAAATACGCACAGATACGCAGTATTTT. Translated: CASSQEIRTDTQYF.

In this sample, this clone turned up once. The chain couples TRBV27 to TRBJ1-4, with D unclear. Germline-derived CDR1 and CDR2 are MNHEY and SMNVEV (reference sequence). Trimming pared 1 base from V and 2 bases from J, leaving 8 bases between. The CDR3 is made up of 15 amino acids. CDR3 sequence: CASSLFGSTNEKLFF. Written as DNA, the CDR3 is TGTGCCAGCAGTTTATTTGGGAGTACTAATGAAAAACTGTTTTTT.

The CDR3 DNA follows: TGCAGCGCCGCACAGCACACCGGGGAGCTGTTTTTT. Translated: CSAAQHTGELFF. The chain has TRBV29-1 and TRBJ2-2, with unresolved D. Germline CDR1 SQVTM, CDR2 ANQGSEA. CDR3 length: 12 amino acids. V was shortened by 7 bases and J by 3 bases, with 9 bases between the two germline ends.

The chain combines TRBV7-9 with TRBJ2-7, with D unresolved. Germline V gene lookup returns CDR1 SEHNR and CDR2 FQNEAQ (reference sequence). The CDR3 length is 14 residues. Trimming removed 5 bases at V and 3 bases at J, with 14 bases between. The CDR3 reads CASSPVQESYEQYF. In DNA, the CDR3 is TGTGCCAGCAGCCCGGTCCAGGAGAGCTACGAGCAGTACTTC.

The chain links TRBV9 to TRBJ2-1; no firm D call. Trimming left V 0 bases short and J 3 bases short, with 4 bases between. CDR1 and CDR2 (germline): SGDLS, YYNGEE. The length of the CDR3 is 13 residues. The chain's CDR3 is CASSVVDYNEQFF. The CDR3 region has the DNA TGTGCCAGCAGCGTAGTAGACTACAATGAGCAGTTCTTC.

This chain joins TRBV6-1 and TRBJ2-3, with 9 bases matching TRBD2. The CDR3 totals 15 residues. Trimming took 5 bases from V and 0 from J; bases not matched to a gene: 3. The germline V gene encodes CDR1 MNHNS and CDR2 SASEGT. The CDR3 region has the DNA TGTGCCAGCAGTCAAACTAGCGGGAGCACAGATACGCAGTATTTT. Translation: CASSQTSGSTDTQYF.

The CDR3 DNA reads as TGCGCCAGCAGTCAATCGGTTCTACCTTGGGGGAGCTACGAGCAGTACTTC. Encoded protein: CASSQSVLPWGSYEQYF. This chain joins TRBV23-1 and TRBJ2-7; D tentatively fits TRBD1 or TRBD2 (5 bases each). TRBV23-1 is identified as an open reading frame with a role that is uncertain. The V gene lost 0 bases and the J gene lost 3 bases, with 18 bases spanning the gap. This CDR3 spans 17 amino acids.

This clone was found a few times. This chain uses TRBV2 with TRBJ2-7; 9 nucleotides line up with TRBD1. The CDR3 is 13 amino acids. Trimming took 4 bases from V and 4 from J; bases not matched to a gene: 2. Germline-derived CDR1 and CDR2 are SNHLY and FYNNEI. This CDR3 is CASSGQGGYEQYF. CDR3 bases: TGTGCCAGCAGTGGACAGGGGGGGTACGAGCAGTACTTC. The variable domain in full, completed from reference TRBV2 and TRBJ2-7, reads EPEVTQTPSHQVTQMGQEVILRCVPISNHLYFYWYRQILGQKVEFLVSFYNNEISEKSEIFDDQFSVERPDGSNFTLKIRSTKLEDSAMYFCASSGQGGYEQYFGPGTRLTVT.

The rearrangement joins TRBV29-1 to TRBJ2-1; 9 bases line up with TRBD1. J gave up 7 bases and V 3 bases, and 10 bases lay outside the gene matches. The CDR3 is 15 residues long. Germline CDR1 is SQVTM and CDR2 is ANQGSEA. The DNA of the CDR3 is TGCAGCGTTGAGGCCTCGGGACAGGGAGTAAATGAGCAGTTCTTC. Amino acids: CSVEASGQGVNEQFF.

This sequence joins TRBV19 and TRBJ2-7; 10 bases are shared with TRBD1. This CDR3 is built from 15 residues. Trimming at V came to 7 bases and at J to 2 bases, leaving 8 bases not matched to a gene. Germline CDR1 reads LNHDA; CDR2 reads SQIVND (reference sequence). The CDR3 nucleotides are TGTGCCAGTACCCTAGGACAGGGGGATACCTACGAGCAGTACTTC. Translating it yields CASTLGQGDTYEQYF.

This chain joins TRBV28 and TRBJ2-7; 7 positions agree with TRBD1. Germline CDR1 and CDR2: MDHEN and SYDVKM. V lost 4 bases and J lost 2; bases outside the gene matches: 5. The CDR3 length is 14 residues. CDR3 in DNA: TGTGCCAGCAGTTCGGGACAGACCACCTACGAGCAGTACTTC. It codes for CASSSGQTTYEQYF.

The CDR3 loop reads CASSQHAWELFF. As DNA, the CDR3 is TGTGCCAGCAGCCAACATGCCTGGGAGCTGTTTTTT. The chain employs TRBV14 and TRBJ2-2; D gene unclear. Trimming shortened V by 2 bases and J by 9 bases, and 7 bases separated the two germline ends. Germline assignment: CDR1 SGHDN and CDR2 FVKESK. The CDR3 is made up of 12 amino acids. Full variable domain (outside the CDR3, taken from reference TRBV14 and TRBJ2-2): EAGVTQFPSHSVIEKGQTVTLRCDPISGHDNLYWYRRVMGKEIKFLLHFVKESKQDESGMPNNRFLAERTGGTYSTLKVQPAELEDSGVYFCASSQHAWELFFGEGSRLTVL.

This chain uses TRBV27 with TRBJ2-7, with D unclear. V lost 3 bases and J lost 0, with 6 bases in between. Looked up from germline, CDR1 is MNHEY and CDR2 is SMNVEV (reference sequence). The CDR3 has 13 amino acids. Here the CDR3 reads CASSLLSSYEQYF. The CDR3 DNA follows: TGTGCCAGCAGTTTGCTTTCCTCCTACGAGCAGTACTTC.

The rearrangement uses TRBV28 and TRBJ2-5; TRBD2 matches at 11 bases. CDR3 length: 15 amino acids. Germline CDR1 MDHEN, CDR2 SYDVKM. With 5 bases clipped from V and 4 bases from J, the junction kept 6 bases outside the gene matches. The CDR3 protein is CASSPRGLAGETQYF. The CDR3 DNA is TGTGCCAGCAGTCCCCGCGGACTAGCGGGAGAGACCCAGTACTTC.

The chain employs TRBV29-1 and TRBJ1-1; 9 bases map to TRBD1. Per germline, CDR1 SQVTM and CDR2 ANQGSEA. The CDR3 has 16 amino acids. Unmatched junction bases numbered 13, after V lost 7 bases and J lost 1 base. The CDR3 protein is CSAGARTGVKNTEAFF. CDR3 nucleotide sequence: TGCAGCGCCGGAGCGCGGACAGGGGTAAAGAACACTGAAGCTTTCTTT.

The J gene is TRBJ2-7, the V gene TRBV5-1, with a weak D call TRBD1 (5 bases). Trimming removed 0 bases at V and 6 bases at J, with 16 bases between. The CDR3 consists of 15 residues. Germline CDR1 reads SGHRS; CDR2 reads YFSETQ. The CDR3 DNA follows: TGCGCCAGCAGCTTGGAAGTCCAGGGCTGGTCCGAGCAGTACTTC. Amino acid sequence: CASSLEVQGWSEQYF.

The CDR3 is CSVAAGRGTYEQYF. In DNA, the CDR3 is TGCAGCGTTGCGGCAGGTCGGGGGACCTACGAGCAGTACTTC. The chain has TRBV29-1 and TRBJ2-7; a weak D match, TRBD2 (6 bases). V dropped 4 bases and J dropped 2 bases, with 15 bases sitting between them. This CDR3 has 14 residues. Germline V CDR1 and CDR2: SQVTM, ANQGSEA.